A selection of T cell receptor beta chains follows, all from one sample in a study of shared clonotypes between healthy human individuals. TCRdb's copy holds only in-frame clones and misses some; the assay was immunoSEQ multiplex PCR. Of over a million clones in the sample, 95% to 99% were seen once. The sequenced sample was naive CD4+ T cells sorted from blood. The receptors originated from a man aged 25 to 40 in good health. CDR3s include the opening cysteine and the closing phenylalanine or tryptophan. D genes are given only for firm matches. Clone size is given for some rows only: seen once, a few or many times, or a class if the clone is expanded.

D,J,size,V,CDR3,DNA
TRBD1,TRBJ2-3,NA,TRBV18,CASSPPGTATRGDTQYF,TGTGCCAGCTCACCACCGGGGACAGCTACGAGGGGAGATACGCAGTATTTT
NA,TRBJ1-5,NA,TRBV19,CASSTHDRPNQPQHF,TGTGCCAGTAGCACCCATGACAGGCCAAATCAGCCCCAGCATTTT
NA,TRBJ2-5,NA,TRBV7-9,CASSPEGRKTQYF,TGTGCCAGCAGCCCCGAAGGGAGGAAGACCCAGTACTTC
TRBD1,TRBJ1-2,NA,TRBV7-8,CASSLFEQGASNGYTF,TGTGCCAGCAGCTTATTTGAACAGGGGGCGTCGAATGGCTACACCTTC
TRBD2,TRBJ2-7,NA,TRBV6-5,CASRTIGLAGNEQYF,TGTGCCAGCAGGACGATCGGACTAGCTGGGAACGAGCAGTACTTC
TRBD2,TRBJ2-1,once,TRBV19,CASSLGLAVTLDEQFF,TGTGCCAGTAGTCTAGGACTAGCGGTGACACTAGATGAGCAGTTCTTC
NA,TRBJ2-2,NA,TRBV5-1,CASSPDYNTGELFF,TGCGCCAGCAGCCCGGACTACAACACCGGGGAGCTGTTTTTT
TRBD1,TRBJ1-2,NA,TRBV9,CASSGGTVLYGYTF,TGTGCCAGCAGCGGAGGGACAGTCCTCTATGGCTACACCTTC
TRBD1,TRBJ2-1,NA,TRBV5-4,CASSYYTGTGDNEQFF,TGTGCCAGCAGTTATTATACCGGGACAGGGGACAATGAGCAGTTCTTC
NA,TRBJ1-1,NA,TRBV7-9,CASSPGGANTEAFF,TGTGCCAGCAGCCCCGGCGGGGCGAACACTGAAGCTTTCTTT
TRBD1,TRBJ1-4,NA,TRBV9,CASSAGQQNEKLFF,TGTGCCAGCAGCGCGGGACAGCAAAATGAAAAACTGTTTTTT
NA,TRBJ2-2,NA,TRBV9,CASSYSGDTGELFF,TGTGCCAGCAGTTATAGTGGGGACACCGGGGAGCTGTTTTTT
NA,TRBJ2-1,NA,TRBV18,CASSPFSGTSYNEQFF,TGTGCCAGCTCACCCTTTTCCGGGACTTCCTACAATGAGCAGTTCTTC
NA,TRBJ2-6,NA,TRBV5-1,CASSLGAGLSGANVLTF,TGCGCCAGCAGCTTGGGGGCCGGGTTGAGTGGGGCCAACGTCCTGACTTTC
NA,TRBJ2-7,NA,TRBV10-3,CAISESGGSYSYEQYF,TGTGCCATCAGTGAGTCGGGGGGCTCTTATTCCTACGAGCAGTACTTC
TRBD2,TRBJ2-5,NA,TRBV10-1,CASSNSLREARETQYF,TGCGCCAGCAGCAATTCGCTGCGGGAGGCCAGGGAGACCCAGTACTTC
NA,TRBJ2-7,NA,TRBV5-8,CASSFGGNSYEQYF,TGTGCCAGCAGCTTCGGCGGGAACTCCTACGAGCAGTACTTC
TRBD2,TRBJ2-1,NA,TRBV6-4,CASSVGGYNEQFF,TGTGCCAGCAGTGTGGGGGGGTACAATGAGCAGTTCTTC
NA,TRBJ2-3,NA,TRBV5-1,CASSPAGPGEGSTSTDTQYF,TGCGCCAGCAGCCCCGCGGGGCCCGGGGAAGGGAGCACCAGCACAGATACGCAGTATTTT
NA,TRBJ2-1,NA,TRBV7-9,CASSLLAGQYNEQFF,TGTGCCAGCAGCTTATTAGCGGGACAGTACAATGAGCAGTTCTTC
TRBD1,TRBJ2-1,NA,TRBV4-3,CASSQETGNYNEQFF,TGCGCCAGCAGCCAAGAGACAGGGAATTACAATGAGCAGTTCTTC
NA,TRBJ2-5,NA,TRBV15,CATAPLGGAGETQYF,TGTGCCACCGCCCCCCTCGGAGGGGCGGGAGAGACCCAGTACTTC
NA,TRBJ2-7,NA,TRBV7-7,CASSFAGPCEQYF,TGTGCTAGCAGCTTCGCAGGGCCATGCGAGCAGTACTTC
TRBD2,TRBJ2-7,NA,TRBV2,CASIKREASYEQYF,TGTGCCAGTATCAAGCGGGAGGCCTCCTACGAGCAGTACTTC
NA,TRBJ1-1,once,TRBV28,CASSTKAPGAEKAFF,TGTGCCAGCAGCACCAAAGCTCCGGGGGCTGAGAAGGCTTTCTTT
NA,TRBJ1-2,NA,TRBV6-1,CASRVTDSKKGGYTF,TGTGCCAGCAGAGTGACGGATTCTAAAAAGGGTGGCTACACCTTC
NA,TRBJ1-1,NA,TRBV5-1,CASSLIDRMNTEAFF,TGCGCCAGCAGCTTGATTGACAGAATGAACACTGAAGCTTTCTTT
NA,TRBJ2-5,NA,TRBV2,CASREDSVGEETQYF,TGTGCCAGCAGAGAGGACAGCGTTGGGGAGGAGACCCAGTACTTC
NA,TRBJ2-1,once,TRBV7-6,CASSSRSDTNNEQFF,TGTGCCAGCAGCTCTCGATCCGACACGAACAATGAGCAGTTCTTC
NA,TRBJ2-2,NA,TRBV4-1,CASSQVGGELFF,TGCGCCAGCAGCCAAGTCGGGGGGGAGCTGTTTTTT
NA,TRBJ2-2,NA,TRBV25-1,CASESRDLHTGELFF,TGTGCCAGCGAGTCTCGGGACTTGCACACCGGGGAGCTGTTTTTT
TRBD1,TRBJ1-4,NA,TRBV28,CASRRGQFNEKLFF,TGTGCCAGCCGAAGGGGACAGTTTAATGAAAAACTGTTTTTT
NA,TRBJ2-6,NA,TRBV5-1,CASSPRTAKGVGANVLTF,TGCGCCAGCAGCCCCAGGACAGCGAAGGGAGTCGGGGCCAACGTCCTGACTTTC
TRBD1,TRBJ1-5,NA,TRBV27,CASSSTDRGFQPQHF,TGTGCCAGCAGTTCCACGGACAGGGGGTTCCAGCCCCAGCATTTT
NA,TRBJ2-5,NA,TRBV13,CASSLGQQETQYF,TGTGCCAGCAGCTTAGGGCAGCAAGAGACCCAGTACTTC
TRBD2,TRBJ2-7,once,TRBV6-1,CASSGLAGASSYEQYF,TGTGCCAGCAGTGGACTAGCGGGAGCTAGCTCCTACGAGCAGTACTTC
TRBD1,TRBJ1-2,NA,TRBV6-1,CATARGQGYGYTF,TGTGCCACCGCAAGGGGACAGGGATATGGCTACACCTTC
TRBD2,TRBJ2-5,NA,TRBV2,CASSVGLAAQETQYF,TGTGCCAGCAGTGTGGGACTAGCGGCGCAAGAGACCCAGTACTTC
NA,TRBJ2-2,few,TRBV18,CASSPPTGELFF,TGTGCCAGCTCACCACCCACCGGGGAGCTGTTTTTT
NA,TRBJ1-1,once,TRBV7-2,CASSLIQGREAFF,TGTGCCAGCAGCTTAATCCAGGGGCGAGAAGCTTTCTTT